This T cell receptor (beta chain) derives from a study of cytomegalovirus exposure and HLA in healthy donors. It was with 60 Vbeta and 13 Jbeta primers that the PCR ran. The repertoire was sequenced with immunoSEQ multiplex PCR; TCRdb's copy has only in-frame clones and lacks some. Here the sample spans approximately 150,000 clones, around 75% being singletons. The V and J ends lost 2 bases and 0 bases respectively, with 8 bases between them. The CDR3 loop spans 15 amino acids. The germline V gene has CDR1 ENHRY and CDR2 SYGVKD. The chain employs TRBV10-3 and TRBJ2-1; D gene uncertain. The sequenced sample consisted of PBMCs. This clonotype was sampled from a female donor in good health and CMV-seronegative. CDR3 region: CAISESINSYNEQFF. The CDR3 DNA follows: TGTGCCATCAGTGAGAGCATCAACTCCTACAATGAGCAGTTCTTC.